The text below deals with one T cell receptor (beta chain). Its cognate antigen is unknown. The sample is drawn from a study of shared clonotypes between healthy human individuals. Findings and limits, study-wide: At large depth, rarefaction still showed sorted-subset sequencing to be incomplete.

In the source study's methods: ImmunoSEQ yielded junction-only sequences lacking quality scores, so filtering differed. Assay used: immunoSEQ multiplex PCR; TCRdb lists only in-frame clones, some missing. V, J and clone size are taken as reported in that table, and D and trimming were inferred from the DNA itself. Among about 2 million clones listed, 90% to 95% were seen once. The CDR3 covers 15 residues. In germline, CDR1 is MDHEN, CDR2 SYDVKM. V lost 8 bases and J lost 2; bases outside the gene matches: 10. The sequenced sample was naive CD4+ T cells sorted from blood. Subset: CD45RA+ positively selected. The clonotype was recovered from a man between 18 and 29 years old in good health. The chain is built from TRBV28 and TRBJ2-7, with 9 bases lining up with TRBD1. The CDR3 nucleotides read TGTGCCAGCCCGCCCTCCGGACAGGGGACCTACGAGCAGTACTTC. The encoded protein is CASPPSGQGTYEQYF. Drawing the rest from reference TRBV28 and TRBJ2-7, the complete variable domain is DVKVTQSSRYLVKRTGEKVFLECVQDMDHENMFWYRQDPGLGLRLIYFSYDVKMKEKGDIPEGYSVSREKKERFSLILESASTNQTSMYLCASPPSGQGTYEQYFGPGTRLTVT.